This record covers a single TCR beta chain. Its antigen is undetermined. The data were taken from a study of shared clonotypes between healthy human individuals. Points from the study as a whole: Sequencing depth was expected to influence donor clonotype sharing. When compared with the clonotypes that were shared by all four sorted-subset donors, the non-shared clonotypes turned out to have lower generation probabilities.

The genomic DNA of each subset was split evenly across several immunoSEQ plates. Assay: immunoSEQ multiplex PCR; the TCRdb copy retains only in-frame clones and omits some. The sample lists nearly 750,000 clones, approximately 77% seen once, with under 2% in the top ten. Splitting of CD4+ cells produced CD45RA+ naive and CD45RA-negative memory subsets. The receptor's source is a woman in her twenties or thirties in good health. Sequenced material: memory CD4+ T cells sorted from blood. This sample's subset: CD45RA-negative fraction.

The CDR3 region has the DNA TGTGCCAGCGGGGAGGGCCCCGGGGAGCTGTTTTTT. It is translated as CASGEGPGELFF. V and J are TRBV7-7 and TRBJ2-2; 7 nucleotides match TRBD2. The length of the CDR3 is 12 residues. V was pared by 8 bases and J by 6 bases, with 3 bases of the junction left unmatched. The germline V gene has CDR1 SSHAT and CDR2 FNYEAQ (reference sequence).